These 12 T cell receptor beta chains share one sample of origin, sequenced in a study of cytomegalovirus exposure and HLA in healthy donors. TCRdb's table, derived via immunoSEQ multiplex PCR, lists solely in-frame clones and lacks some. The table includes about 330,000 clones, about nine tenths detected once. Sequenced sample: PBMCs. Receptor source: a woman in her twenties or thirties in good health and CMV-seropositive.

This chain uses TRBV7-6 with TRBJ2-2, with 10 positions matching TRBD2. The CDR3 runs to 17 residues. Trimming took 4 bases from V and 6 from J; bases not matched to a gene: 11. CDR1 and CDR2 (germline): SGHVS, FNYEAQ. CDR3 region: CASSSFIAGGLAGELFF. The CDR3 nucleotides read TGTGCCAGCAGCTCCTTTATAGCGGGGGGCTTGGCCGGGGAGCTGTTTTTT.

The J gene is TRBJ2-6, the V gene TRBV18; D not resolved. In germline, CDR1 is KGHSH, CDR2 LQKENI. The CDR3 covers 15 residues. Trimming left V 8 bases short and J 2 bases short, with 13 bases between. The CDR3 nucleotides are TGTGCCAGCCCCCGGACCGGCGCTGGGGCCAACGTCCTGACTTTC. This codes for CASPRTGAGANVLTF.

The V call is TRBV27, the J call TRBJ2-1, with 11 positions matching TRBD2. This CDR3 contains 16 residues. V lost 1 base, J lost 6 bases, and 5 bases stayed unmatched. CDR1 is MNHEY and CDR2 is SMNVEV in the germline V gene (reference sequence). CDR3 sequence reads: CASSLLGTSGTNEQFF. CDR3 nucleotides: TGTGCCAGCAGTTTATTGGGGACTAGCGGAACCAATGAGCAGTTCTTC.

CDR3 nucleotide sequence: TGTGCCAGCAGAAAGGGGGGAAGTGTCACTGAAGCTTTCTTT. Protein: CASRKGGSVTEAFF. The chain carries TRBV6-5 and TRBJ1-1; tentatively, D is TRBD1 (6 bases). V was trimmed by 6 bases and J by 4 bases, leaving 15 bases between them. This CDR3 has 14 amino acids. Germline-derived CDR1 and CDR2 are MNHEY and SVGAGI.

The chain combines TRBV13 with TRBJ2-5; D remains ambiguous. CDR1 and CDR2 from the germline V gene are PRHDT and FYEKMQ (reference sequence). The CDR3 runs 16 residues. With 0 bases removed from V and 0 bases from J, the gap between germline ends came to 11 bases. The CDR3 sequence: CASSLGGIVYQETQYF. CDR3 coding DNA: TGTGCCAGCAGCTTAGGCGGTATAGTTTACCAAGAGACCCAGTACTTC. Drawing the rest from reference TRBV13 and TRBJ2-5, the complete variable domain is AAGVIQSPRHLIKEKRETATLKCYPIPRHDTVYWYQQGPGQDPQFLISFYEKMQSDKGSIPDRFSAQQFSDYHSELNMSSLELGDSALYFCASSLGGIVYQETQYFGPGTRLLVL.

The chain carries TRBV6-1 and TRBJ2-7; possibly TRBD2 for D (5 bases). The V end lost 1 base, the J end lost 4 bases, and 14 bases lay between the germline ends. The length of the CDR3 is 15 residues. Germline V gene lookup returns CDR1 MNHNS and CDR2 SASEGT. The CDR3 sequence: CASSEGENWPYEQYF. CDR3 nucleotides: TGTGCCAGCAGTGAAGGGGAGAACTGGCCATACGAGCAGTACTTC.

This chain links TRBV7-8 with TRBJ1-2, with D uncertain. V lost 1 base and J 3 bases, leaving 9 bases between the germline ends. This CDR3 is built from 14 residues. Germline V gives CDR1 SGHVS, CDR2 FQNEAQ. For the CDR3, the DNA is TGTGCCAGCAGCTTAGGGGGTCTTGACTATGGCTACACCTTC. Residues: CASSLGGLDYGYTF.

This clone was detected only a few times. The chain combines TRBV6-5 with TRBJ2-1; D tentatively fits TRBD1 or TRBD2 (5 bases each). Trimming took 6 bases from V and 7 from J, leaving 19 bases between them. Per the germline V gene, CDR1 is MNHEY and CDR2 is SVGAGI. The CDR3 is made up of 15 amino acids. The CDR3 reads CASSKGRVGGNEQFF. CDR3 sequence (DNA): TGTGCCAGCAGCAAGGGACGCGTAGGCGGTAATGAGCAGTTCTTC.

The chain has TRBV13 and TRBJ2-1; 12 bases are shared with TRBD2. CDR1 and CDR2 (germline): PRHDT, FYEKMQ (reference sequence). J gave up 0 bases and V 5 bases, and 5 bases lay outside the gene matches. The length of the CDR3 is 17 residues. The CDR3 DNA sequence: TGTGCCAGCAGCGTTGGACTAGCGGGGTTCTCCTACAATGAGCAGTTCTTC. Translation gives CASSVGLAGFSYNEQFF.

V is TRBV9 and J is TRBJ2-3; no clear D. Looked up from germline, CDR1 is SGDLS and CDR2 is YYNGEE. The V end was cut by 3 bases, the J end by 2 bases, with 10 bases between. There are 14 residues in the CDR3. CDR3 residues: CASSEAVYTDTQYF. The CDR3 nucleotides read TGTGCCAGCAGCGAGGCAGTATACACAGATACGCAGTATTTT.

This chain uses TRBV28 with TRBJ1-1; 8 nucleotides match TRBD1. Germline loops: CDR1 MDHEN, CDR2 SYDVKM. This CDR3 is built from 16 residues. J gave up 0 bases and V 2 bases, and 5 bases lay outside the gene matches. CDR3 sequence: CASSLPQGALNTEAFF. The CDR3 region has the DNA TGTGCCAGCAGTTTACCCCAGGGGGCACTGAACACTGAAGCTTTCTTT.

CDR3 sequence (DNA): TGCGCCAGCAGCAGACAGGGCAATGAGCAGTTCTTC. This codes for CASSRQGNEQFF. This rearrangement joins TRBV5-1 to TRBJ2-1, with 7 nucleotides matching TRBD1. V lost 4 bases to trimming and J lost 6 bases; unmatched junction nucleotides: 1. The CDR3 runs 12 residues. The germline gives CDR1 SGHRS, CDR2 YFSETQ.